Listed below are T cell receptor beta chains from one sample, sequenced in a study of fetal regulatory T cell absence and autoimmunity. The assay was immunoSEQ multiplex PCR, and TCRdb's table has in-frame clones only and misses some. Of some 87,000 clones listed, roughly 70% are singletons. The specimen sequenced was pancreas tissue. All receptors derive from a male donor with IPEX syndrome. Each CDR3 is given with its conserved first and last residue. A D gene is named only where the DNA matches it firmly. Size values are once, few and many counts, or a class for expanded clones, and some rows have none.

CDR3 DNA	CDR3 protein	V gene	D gene	J gene	CDR3 length	clone size
TGCGCCAGCAGCCAAGATGGGCGGGAGCACACCGGGGAGCTGTTTTTT	CASSQDGREHTGELFF	TRBV4-1	TRBD2	TRBJ2-2	16	-
TGTGCCAGCAGCGCCGAGGTCATTGCCTACGAGCAGTACTTC	CASSAEVIAYEQYF	TRBV6-5	-	TRBJ2-7	14	-
TGTGCCAGCAGCCAAAAGCCGACAGGGGGCGAGGGTACTGAAGCTTTCTTT	CASSQKPTGGEGTEAFF	TRBV4-2	TRBD1	TRBJ1-1	17	-
TGCGCCACCAAGACATCCCGGGACAGGCTGAACACTGAAGCTTTCTTT	CATKTSRDRLNTEAFF	TRBV4-1	TRBD1	TRBJ1-1	16	-
TGCAGCGTTGACAGGAACTATGGCTACACCTTC	CSVDRNYGYTF	TRBV29-1	-	TRBJ1-2	11	-
TGTGCCAGCAGTGAACGACAGGGGGCATACGAGCAGTACTTC	CASSERQGAYEQYF	TRBV6-1	TRBD1	TRBJ2-7	14	-
TGTGCCAGCAGCCCCCGGACAGGGGGCGCTTTGGACGAGCAGTACTTC	CASSPRTGGALDEQYF	TRBV9	TRBD1	TRBJ2-7	16	-
TGTGCCAGCAGCCAAGAAATCGGGGTCGGGACTAGCGGGAGAAGGACCTACAATGAGCAGTTCTTC	CASSQEIGVGTSGRRTYNEQFF	TRBV4-2	TRBD2	TRBJ2-1	22	-
TGTGCCAGCAGCTCCCGGACAGGGACTACCTCCTACGAGCAGTACTTC	CASSSRTGTTSYEQYF	TRBV7-2	-	TRBJ2-7	16	-
TGTGCCAGCAGCCCTAGGCCCAGGAACACCGGGGAGCTGTTTTTT	CASSPRPRNTGELFF	TRBV11-2	-	TRBJ2-2	15	once